Given below is one TCR beta chain in context. This CDR3 has 16 residues. Germline V gives CDR1 MDHEN, CDR2 SYDVKM. After removal of 3 bases from V and 10 bases from J, the junction contained 16 bases not matched to a gene. The entry originates in a study of blood T cell repertoires in COVID-19. Repertoires were generated with immunoSEQ multiplex PCR, while TCRdb's copy carries only in-frame clones and drops some. This sample has tens of thousands of clones, with about nine tenths found just once. What was sequenced was peripheral blood. The TCR was taken from a man in his sixties or seventies with active or convalescent COVID-19. V gene TRBV28 combines with J gene TRBJ1-2, with 8 bases lining up with TRBD1. The chain's CDR3 is CASSFRIRDPGGAYTF. For the CDR3, the DNA is TGTGCCAGCAGTTTTAGAATCCGGGACCCAGGGGGCGCCTACACCTTC.